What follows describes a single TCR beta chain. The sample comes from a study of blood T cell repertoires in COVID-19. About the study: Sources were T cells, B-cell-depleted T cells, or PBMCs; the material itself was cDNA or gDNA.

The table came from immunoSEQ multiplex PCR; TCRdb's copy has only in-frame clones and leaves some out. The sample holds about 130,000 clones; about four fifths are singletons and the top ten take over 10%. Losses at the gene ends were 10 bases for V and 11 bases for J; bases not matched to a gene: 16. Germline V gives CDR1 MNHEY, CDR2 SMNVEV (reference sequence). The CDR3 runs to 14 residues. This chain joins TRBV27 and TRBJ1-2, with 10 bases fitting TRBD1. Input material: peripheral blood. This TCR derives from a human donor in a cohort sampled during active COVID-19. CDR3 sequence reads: CANSKGQGSFAYTF. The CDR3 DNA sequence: TGTGCCAACAGCAAGGGACAGGGGAGCTTCGCGTACACCTTC.